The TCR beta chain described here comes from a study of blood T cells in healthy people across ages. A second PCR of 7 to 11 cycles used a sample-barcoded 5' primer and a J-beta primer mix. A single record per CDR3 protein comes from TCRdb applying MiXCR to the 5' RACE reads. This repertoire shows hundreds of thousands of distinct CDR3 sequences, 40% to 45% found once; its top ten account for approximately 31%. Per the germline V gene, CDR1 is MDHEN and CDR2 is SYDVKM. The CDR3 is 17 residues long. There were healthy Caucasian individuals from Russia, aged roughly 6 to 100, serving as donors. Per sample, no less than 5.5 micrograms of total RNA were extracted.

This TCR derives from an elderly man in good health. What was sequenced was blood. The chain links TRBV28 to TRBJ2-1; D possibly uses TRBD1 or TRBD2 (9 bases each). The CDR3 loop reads CSVLGRGGQGTYNEQFF. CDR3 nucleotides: TGTTCTGTTCTTGGGCGGGGGGGACAGGGAACTTACAATGAGCAGTTCTTC.